These T cell receptor beta chains were read from a single sample in a study of T-cell memory formation after mild COVID-19. MiXCR, applied by TCRdb to the 5' RACE reads, yields one record per CDR3 protein. This sample has 450,000 to 650,000 distinct CDR3 sequences, with over 20% found just once. The sample was PBMCs or a T cell subset sorted from them (not recorded which). Receptors were obtained from an adult woman who had mild COVID-19 (a few samples of this study predate the infection). Cell type and time point are not known. The CDR3 runs from the conserved cysteine through the conserved F or W. A D gene is named only where the DNA matches it firmly. For some rows the clone size is stated as once, few or many, or as a class when expanded; others skip it.

CDR3 length	V gene	D gene	J gene	clone size	CDR3 protein	CDR3 DNA
16	TRBV20-1	-	TRBJ2-5	-	CSAGIRGLYQQETQYF	TGCAGTGCTGGCATTAGGGGATTATATCAGCAAGAGACCCAGTACTTC
15	TRBV7-2	TRBD1	TRBJ2-1	many	CASSPTAGQGNEQFF	TGTGCCAGCAGCCCCACGGCCGGACAGGGCAATGAGCAGTTCTTC
15	TRBV15	-	TRBJ2-2	-	CATSRDYANTGELFF	TGTGCCACCAGCAGGGACTACGCAAACACCGGGGAGCTGTTTTTT
15	TRBV4-1	TRBD2	TRBJ2-7	-	CASSQDNGGSREQYF	TGCGCCAGCAGCCAAGATAACGGGGGGTCCCGCGAGCAGTACTTC
20	TRBV5-5	-	TRBJ1-6	few	CASSFLVTLPVRLNNSPLHF	TGTGCCAGCAGCTTTTTGGTTACCCTCCCTGTGCGACTAAATAATTCACCCCTCCACTTT
13	TRBV5-1	-	TRBJ2-2	few	CASSPQWAGELFF	TGCGCCAGCAGCCCCCAGTGGGCCGGGGAGCTGTTTTTT
14	TRBV5-1	-	TRBJ2-5	-	CASSREGQKETQYF	TGCGCCAGCAGCAGAGAAGGACAGAAAGAGACCCAGTACTTC
16	TRBV7-6	-	TRBJ1-3	-	CASSPTAGTGGNTIYF	TGTGCCAGCAGCCCCACCGCCGGGACGGGGGGAAACACCATATATTTT
15	TRBV3-1	-	TRBJ2-5	few	CASSQDGSPQETQYF	TGTGCCAGCAGCCAAGACGGGAGCCCCCAAGAGACCCAGTACTTC
18	TRBV10-2	TRBD2	TRBJ2-1	few	CASSVMGLAGSSYNEQFF	TGCGCCAGCAGTGTGATGGGACTAGCGGGAAGCTCCTACAATGAGCAGTTCTTC
17	TRBV6-1	TRBD2	TRBJ2-2	few	CASSGAPEGLNTGELFF	TGTGCCAGCAGTGGGGCTCCGGAGGGACTAAACACCGGGGAGCTGTTTTTT
14	TRBV5-1	TRBD2	TRBJ2-7	few	CASSGRAGNYEQYF	TGCGCCAGCAGCGGTCGAGCGGGGAACTACGAGCAGTACTTC
13	TRBV5-1	TRBD1	TRBJ1-1	-	CASRRTGDTEAFF	TGCGCCAGCAGAAGGACAGGGGACACTGAAGCTTTCTTT
16	TRBV11-3	-	TRBJ1-1	-	CASSLDQRGPFTEAFF	TGTGCCAGCAGCTTAGATCAACGGGGTCCTTTCACTGAAGCTTTCTTT
14	TRBV9	-	TRBJ1-1	few	CASSAGRGDEEAFF	TGTGCCAGCAGCGCGGGGCGGGGTGACGAGGAAGCTTTCTTT
14	TRBV15	-	TRBJ1-5	-	CATSRVKESQPQHF	TGTGCCACCAGCAGAGTAAAGGAGTCGCAGCCCCAGCATTTT
14	TRBV7-9	-	TRBJ2-7	few	CASSFLAYRYEQYF	TGTGCCAGCAGCTTCTTAGCCTACAGATACGAGCAGTACTTC
14	TRBV7-9	-	TRBJ2-3	-	CASSRARYADTQYF	TGTGCCAGCAGCCGCGCCCGATATGCAGATACGCAGTATTTT
15	TRBV12-3/TRBV12-4	-	TRBJ2-3	-	CASSLKPSSTDTQYF	TGTGCCAGCAGTTTGAAACCTTCTAGCACAGATACGCAGTATTTT
14	TRBV2	TRBD2	TRBJ2-1	-	CASKGQGGSNEQFF	TGTGCCAGCAAGGGGCAGGGAGGGAGCAATGAGCAGTTCTTC
14	TRBV5-4	-	TRBJ2-1	few	CASSHTTRGNEQFF	TGTGCCAGCAGCCATACGACTAGGGGCAATGAGCAGTTCTTC
14	TRBV14	-	TRBJ1-1	few	CATSPTAAKGKAFF	TGTGCCACTTCCCCTACCGCAGCAAAGGGGAAAGCTTTCTTT